In its sample, the clone carrying this T cell receptor beta chain was seen a few times. The antigen is not known. The CDR3 totals 14 residues. The germline CDR1 and CDR2 sequences are SGHVS and FQNEAQ. The V end was cut by 3 bases, the J end by 7 bases, with 15 bases between. This specimen comes from a study of OX40 agonist ivuxolimab in advanced cancers. Generated by immunoSEQ multiplex PCR, the TCRdb table keeps only in-frame clones and is missing some. The sample has more than 65,000 clones, 80% seen once. Points from the study as a whole: Both blood CD4+ and CD8+ T cells showed clonal growth by week 6 at 0.1 to 3.0 mg/kg. Partial responders treated at 0.1-3.0 mg/kg exhibited clonal expansion among the lowest measured.

The V gene is TRBV7-8, the J gene TRBJ1-1; D gene uncertain. Sequenced here: CD4+ or CD8+ T cells sorted from blood, sampled in a trial of the OX40 agonist ivuxolimab. The TCR originated in an adult with an advanced solid tumor such as melanoma, head and neck, liver or kidney cancer. CDR3 in amino acids: CASSFVPERGEAFF. As DNA, the CDR3 is TGTGCCAGCAGCTTCGTCCCTGAGCGGGGTGAAGCTTTCTTT.